This T cell receptor beta chain was documented in a study of blood T cell repertoires in COVID-19. The V and J ends lost 4 bases and 3 bases respectively, with 10 bases between them. Germline CDR1 is SGHRS and CDR2 is YFSETQ. The CDR3 is 13 amino acids. Profiling relied on immunoSEQ multiplex PCR, and the TCRdb table lists in-frame clones only, not all of them. The table shows 300,000 to 400,000 clones, with roughly 87% occurring only once. The rearrangement links TRBV5-1 to TRBJ2-5; no firm D call. The clonotype comes from a man aged 45-60 years with active or convalescent COVID-19. The material sequenced was peripheral blood. CDR3 bases: TGCGCCAGCAGCCCTACCCCGAAAGAGACCCAGTACTTC. It specifies CASSPTPKETQYF.